The 7 T cell receptor beta chains in this list originate from one sample, sequenced in a study of OX40 agonist ivuxolimab in advanced cancers. Method: immunoSEQ multiplex PCR; TCRdb's copy keeps in-frame clones and lacks some. The data hold 20,000 to 25,000 clones, with 75% to 85% observed a single time. The sample in question was CD4+ or CD8+ T cells sorted from blood, obtained in a trial of the OX40 agonist ivuxolimab. The receptors come from an adult with an advanced solid tumor such as melanoma, head and neck, liver or kidney cancer.

By sample share, this clone is medium-sized. The chain has TRBV4-1 and TRBJ1-4; 8 bases are a match to TRBD1. The germline CDR1 and CDR2 sequences are MGHRA and YSYEKL. J lost 10 bases, V lost 3 bases, and 10 bases had no gene match. This CDR3 is 15 amino acids long. CDR3 in amino acids: CASSQHGTGVGKLFF. The CDR3 bases are TGCGCCAGCAGCCAGCACGGGACAGGAGTGGGAAAACTGTTTTTT.

The chain is built from TRBV28 and TRBJ1-5; D is unclear. The CDR3 consists of 12 residues. Germline assignment: CDR1 MDHEN and CDR2 SYDVKM. Trimming stripped 4 bases from V and 7 bases from J, with 8 bases between. CDR3 region: CASSSPRQPQHF. CDR3 nucleotide sequence: TGTGCCAGCAGTTCCCCTAGGCAGCCCCAGCATTTT.

The chain has TRBV2 and TRBJ2-1, with TRBD2 matching 9 bases. The germline V gene has CDR1 SNHLY and CDR2 FYNNEI. CDR3 length: 14 amino acids. Losses at the gene ends were 6 bases for V and 6 bases for J; bases not matched to a gene: 6. The CDR3 DNA sequence: TGTGCCAGCAGGTCAGCGGGGGGTATCAATGAGCAGTTCTTC. Translation gives CASRSAGGINEQFF.

The chain uses TRBV5-8 and TRBJ2-1, with 9 bases aligning to TRBD2. V trimming: 4 bases; J trimming: 4 bases; junction bases outside the gene matches: 9. The CDR3 extends over 16 amino acids. In germline, CDR1 is SGHTS, CDR2 YDEGEE. CDR3 sequence reads: CASSPQGAGGYNEQFF. The CDR3 DNA follows: TGTGCCAGCAGCCCACAGGGAGCGGGGGGTTACAATGAGCAGTTCTTC.

V is TRBV15 and J is TRBJ1-2, with unresolved D. With 0 bases removed from V and 4 bases from J, the gap between germline ends came to 12 bases. Germline CDR1 is LNHNV and CDR2 is YYDKDF (reference sequence). The CDR3 is made up of 15 amino acids. This chain's CDR3 is CATSRDLKDGYGYTF. CDR3 bases: TGTGCCACCAGCAGAGATCTGAAAGACGGCTATGGCTACACCTTC.

Comments on this clone: At the DNA level, this CDR3 is encoded by other sequences in the same sample as well. This chain connects TRBV5-6 to TRBJ2-5; D unclear. Per germline, CDR1 SGHDT and CDR2 YYEEEE. The ends were cut back, 1 base at V and 5 bases at J, with 3 bases in the middle. The CDR3 has 11 residues. The CDR3, as DNA: TGTGCCAGCAGCTTGAGTGAGACCCAGTACTTC. It is translated as CASSLSETQYF.

This clone was picked up a small number of times. The chain carries TRBV5-4 and TRBJ2-7; D is possibly TRBD2 (6 bases). The germline V and J ends were trimmed by 3 bases and 1 base, with 11 bases remaining between them. Germline V gene data show CDR1 as SGHNT and CDR2 as YYREEE (reference sequence). The CDR3 spans 14 residues. The CDR3 spells CASSSGGESYEQYF. For the CDR3, the DNA is TGTGCCAGCAGCTCAGGAGGGGAATCCTACGAGCAGTACTTC.